This T cell receptor (beta chain) was sequenced for a study of blood T cells in healthy people across ages. Notes on this clonotype: Its antigen is currently unknown.

Study observations and caveats: Across samples, TCR beta diversity tracked strongly with naive T cell percentage. Age advanced and TCR beta diversity per million T cells fell, roughly linearly.

With a J-beta primer mix and a sample-barcoded 5' primer, a second PCR ran roughly 7 to 11 cycles. Each cDNA molecule, via a template-switch adaptor with 12 random nucleotides, was tagged. Every sample returned 2.5 million or more CDR3-containing paired-end reads. TCRdb reanalysed the 5' RACE reads using MiXCR and keeps one entry per CDR3 protein. The repertoire includes approximately 1.5 million distinct CDR3 sequences, about 45% of them detected once, and under 5% sits in the top ten. The sequenced material came from blood. The clonotype originates from a woman aged 18-30 years in good health.

The CDR3 coding sequence is TGTGCCAGCAGCGTGAGAAGCAGGTTCGACACCGGGGAGCTGTTTTTT. As protein: CASSVRSRFDTGELFF. The V call is TRBV7-6, the J call TRBJ2-2; unclear D gene. CDR3 length: 16 residues. Per the germline V gene, CDR1 is SGHVS and CDR2 is FNYEAQ. Trimming shortened V by 5 bases and J by 3 bases, and 16 bases separated the two germline ends. The complete variable domain, with remaining parts taken from reference TRBV7-6 and TRBJ2-2, reads GAGVSQSPRYKVTKRGQDVALRCDPISGHVSLYWYRQALGQGPEFLTYFNYEAQQDKSGLPNDRFSAERPEGSISTLTIQRTEQRDSAMYRCASSVRSRFDTGELFFGEGSRLTVL.